These 29 T cell receptor beta chains came from one sample sequenced in a study of blood T cell repertoires in COVID-19. Produced via immunoSEQ multiplex PCR; TCRdb's table is partial and in-frame only. The data show roughly 280,000 clones, 80% to 90% seen once. Specimen: peripheral blood. The origin of the receptors is an older woman with acute or convalescent COVID-19.

The CDR3 coding sequence is TGTGCCAGTAGTATAGTTGGCAGGGTCAACCAGCCCCAGCATTTT. This sequence encodes CASSIVGRVNQPQHF. V gene TRBV19 combines with J gene TRBJ1-5; perhaps TRBD1 as D (5 bases). Trimming shortened V by 1 base and J by 7 bases, and 14 bases separated the two germline ends. Germline assignment: CDR1 LNHDA and CDR2 SQIVND (reference sequence). The CDR3 loop spans 15 amino acids.

As regards this clone: This sample includes further DNA sequences coding for the same CDR3. The chain joins TRBV7-3 to TRBJ1-1; D possibly corresponds to TRBD1 (5 bases). This CDR3 region has 13 residues. Germline loops: CDR1 SGHTA, CDR2 FQGTGA. V was cut by 2 bases and J by 4 bases, with 8 bases left in between. DNA for the CDR3: TGTGCCAGCAGCTTACAGGGAGGCACTGAAGCTTTCTTT. Translation gives CASSLQGGTEAFF.

The chain links TRBV24-1 to TRBJ2-3; TRBD2 matches at 15 bases. The ends lost 3 bases at V and 5 bases at J; junction bases unmatched: 8. CDR1 KGHDR and CDR2 SFDVKD come from the germline V gene. This CDR3 comprises 18 residues. CDR3 sequence reads: CATSDPSWTSGGGDTQYF. CDR3 in DNA: TGTGCCACCAGTGATCCTAGTTGGACTAGCGGGGGGGGAGATACGCAGTATTTT.

This chain connects TRBV2 to TRBJ2-3; the match to TRBD2 covers 12 bases. This CDR3 has 15 residues. Per the germline V gene, CDR1 is SNHLY and CDR2 is FYNNEI. Trimming cost V 6 bases and J 6 bases; bases outside gene matches: 7. CDR3 residues: CASRETSGGGDTQYF. The CDR3 nucleotides are TGTGCCAGCAGGGAGACTAGCGGGGGTGGCGATACGCAGTATTTT.

This chain links TRBV29-1 with TRBJ2-5; D perhaps matches TRBD2 (5 bases). V was cut by 3 bases and J by 3 bases, with 11 bases left in between. The CDR3 spans 13 residues. The germline V gene has CDR1 SQVTM and CDR2 ANQGSEA. The CDR3 reads CSVEGRREETQYF. The CDR3 coding sequence is TGCAGCGTTGAGGGTCGGCGGGAAGAGACCCAGTACTTC.

Turning to this clone: This specimen includes other DNA sequences encoding the same CDR3. This rearrangement joins TRBV18 to TRBJ2-3; D is uncertain. The ends were cut back, 4 bases at V and 3 bases at J, with 8 bases in the middle. Per the germline V gene, CDR1 is KGHSH and CDR2 is LQKENI. The CDR3 loop spans 13 amino acids. CDR3 bases: TGTGCCAGCTCACGTGGCGGAACAGATACGCAGTATTTT. Its protein is CASSRGGTDTQYF.

This chain joins TRBV19 and TRBJ2-7; the D gene is possibly TRBD1 (5 bases). The CDR3 has 12 residues. Trimming shortened V by 5 bases and J by 6 bases, and 11 bases separated the two germline ends. CDR1 and CDR2 from the germline V gene are LNHDA and SQIVND (reference sequence). The CDR3 coding sequence is TGTGCCAGTAGTTCGGACACCCGCGAGCAGTACTTC. It is translated as CASSSDTREQYF.

The chain combines TRBV9 with TRBJ2-1, with D possibly TRBD2 on 6 matching bases. Germline values: CDR1 SGDLS, CDR2 YYNGEE. This CDR3 contains 15 residues. V was cut by 3 bases and J by 7 bases, with 17 bases left in between. The CDR3 region has the DNA TGTGCCAGCAGCGAAATAAGCGGGTCTGTAAATGAGCAGTTCTTC. Amino acids: CASSEISGSVNEQFF.

The chain carries TRBV14 and TRBJ1-3; a possible D gene is TRBD1 (5 bases). The CDR3 spans 15 residues. The V and J ends lost 5 bases and 0 bases respectively, with 11 bases between them. From germline, CDR1 is SGHDN and CDR2 FVKESK. CDR3 DNA sequence: TGTGCCAGCAGCACACAGGAGTTCTCTGGAAACACCATATATTTT. It is translated as CASSTQEFSGNTIYF.

This clone was recorded only once. The germline gene is not matched at one end of the junction; a read error may be the cause. This chain uses TRBV5-4 with TRBJ1-2; 8 nucleotides line up with TRBD1. The germline CDR1 and CDR2 sequences are SGHNT and YYREEE (reference sequence). The CDR3 covers 13 residues. The CDR3: CASTLTGAYGYTF. The CDR3, as DNA: TGTGCCAGCACCTTGACAGGGGCCTATGGCTACACCTTC.

The rearrangement joins TRBV3-1 (or the pseudogene TRBV3-2) to TRBJ2-5; 7 nucleotides match TRBD2. The germline gives CDR1 LGHDT, CDR2 YNNKEL (reference sequence). V gave up 4 bases and J gave up 1 base; unmatched junction bases: 9. The CDR3 sequence is 16 residues long. CDR3 DNA sequence: TGTGCCAGCAGCCCCCGGGGAGCGGGGTTCCAAGAGACCCAGTACTTC. It yields the protein CASSPRGAGFQETQYF.

V gene TRBV5-1 combines with J gene TRBJ2-7; 7 bases are a match to TRBD1. With V trimmed by 0 bases and J by 1 base, 4 bases remained unmatched. CDR1 is SGHRS and CDR2 is YFSETQ in the germline V gene. This CDR3 is 15 amino acids long. The CDR3 here is CASSLAAGGSYEQYF. The CDR3 bases are TGCGCCAGCAGCTTGGCGGCAGGGGGTTCCTACGAGCAGTACTTC.

The V call is TRBV2, the J call TRBJ1-2; the D is unclear. Trimming stripped 7 bases from V and 5 bases from J, with 17 bases between. Germline CDR1 reads SNHLY; CDR2 reads FYNNEI. CDR3 length equals 14 residues. The CDR3 here is CASIFIVARYGYTF. CDR3 nucleotide sequence: TGTGCCAGCATCTTTATTGTAGCTAGGTATGGCTACACCTTC.

This clone appeared a few times. This chain links TRBV11-3 with TRBJ2-3; 8 nucleotides align to TRBD2. The CDR3 spans 12 residues. Germline-derived CDR1 and CDR2 are SGHNT and YENEEA. V gave up 5 bases and J gave up 6 bases; unmatched junction bases: 1. Here the CDR3 DNA reads TGTGCCAGCAGCACTAGCGGCGATACGCAGTATTTT. It specifies CASSTSGDTQYF.

In DNA, the CDR3 is TGTGCCAGCAGCAGACAGGGCCTGGGCGAGTATGGCTACACCTTC. Translation: CASSRQGLGEYGYTF. The rearrangement joins TRBV5-6 to TRBJ1-2; 7 nucleotides match TRBD1. The CDR3 length is 15 residues. Trimming took 4 bases from V and 5 from J; bases not matched to a gene: 11. In germline, CDR1 is SGHDT, CDR2 YYEEEE.

This clone has a single count. The chain combines TRBV29-1 with TRBJ2-5; D is unresolved. Germline CDR1 reads SQVTM; CDR2 reads ANQGSEA. The CDR3 runs 13 residues. Trimming removed 0 bases at V and 4 bases at J, with 9 bases between. As DNA, the CDR3 is TGCAGCGTTGAAGAGGGCAGGTCAGAGACCCAGTACTTC. It encodes CSVEEGRSETQYF.

The J gene is TRBJ1-1, the V gene TRBV21-1. TRBV21-1 is a known pseudogene. The CDR3 spans 11 residues. CDR3 nucleotide sequence: TGTGCCAGCAGCCCCCGGGGGAAAGCTTTCTTT. This sequence encodes CASSPRGKAFF.

V is TRBV5-6 and J is TRBJ2-1, with D possibly being TRBD2 (5 bases). In germline, CDR1 is SGHDT, CDR2 YYEEEE. CDR3 size: 16 residues. The ends were cut back, 3 bases at V and 1 base at J, with 14 bases in the middle. CDR3 DNA: TGTGCCAGCAGCTCCGGGGTGGCGGAATCCTACAATGAGCAGTTCTTC. The encoded protein is CASSSGVAESYNEQFF.

V gene TRBV12-5 combines with J gene TRBJ2-5, with 7 bases that match TRBD1. Germline V gene data show CDR1 as LGHNT and CDR2 as FRNRAP. This CDR3 has 14 residues. The J segment lost 5 bases and the V segment lost 7 bases, leaving 10 bases of the junction unmatched. Here the CDR3 DNA reads TGTGCTAGTGATCTGGGACAGTTAGACGAGACCCAGTACTTC. It is translated as CASDLGQLDETQYF.

The chain joins TRBV25-1 to TRBJ1-2, with D maybe TRBD1 (6 bases). V was pared by 2 bases and J by 7 bases, with 11 bases between. Germline loops: CDR1 MGHDK, CDR2 SYGVNS. CDR3 length: 13 amino acids. CDR3 sequence reads: CASSEQGWGGYTF. As DNA, the CDR3 is TGTGCCAGCAGTGAACAGGGGTGGGGTGGCTACACCTTC.

The V call is TRBV5-6, the J call TRBJ2-3; D gene uncertain. V lost 4 bases and J 1 base, leaving 10 bases between the germline ends. The CDR3 runs 14 residues. Per the germline V gene, CDR1 is SGHDT and CDR2 is YYEEEE. DNA for the CDR3: TGTGCCAGCAGCGCGGAAAGGCGCACAGATACGCAGTATTTT. Translating gives CASSAERRTDTQYF.

This clone was seen only once. This sequence joins TRBV2 and TRBJ2-3; the D gene is possibly TRBD1 (5 bases). V was shortened by 3 bases and J by 4 bases, with 14 bases between the two germline ends. The CDR3 spans 15 residues. Germline V gene data show CDR1 as SNHLY and CDR2 as FYNNEI. The CDR3 reads CASSEVPIGADTQYF. The CDR3 DNA sequence: TGTGCCAGCAGTGAGGTTCCCATAGGGGCAGATACGCAGTATTTT.

The count of this clone is one. The V and J genes are TRBV7-9 and TRBJ1-2; 8 nucleotides align to TRBD1. The CDR3 is 15 residues long. Trimming at V came to 5 bases and at J to 4 bases, leaving 9 bases not matched to a gene. Germline V gene lookup returns CDR1 SEHNR and CDR2 FQNEAQ (reference sequence). As DNA, the CDR3 is TGTGCCAGCAGCCGTACCGGGACAGGAACCTATGGCTACACCTTC. Its translation: CASSRTGTGTYGYTF.

The chain recombines TRBV15 with TRBJ1-2; 9 nucleotides match TRBD1. Germline CDR1 and CDR2: LNHNV and YYDKDF (reference sequence). V trimming: 5 bases; J trimming: 5 bases; junction bases outside the gene matches: 3. The CDR3 spans 13 residues. The CDR3 nucleotides read TGTGCCACCAGCGGTGGACAGGGGTATGGCTACACCTTC. Protein: CATSGGQGYGYTF.

J is TRBJ1-6 and V is TRBV21-1; the table's D call TRBD1 went unverified against the DNA. TRBV21-1 is a pseudogene. The CDR3 spans 15 residues. The DNA for the CDR3 is TGTGCCAGCGTGAACCGGACAGAGCCTAATTCACCCCTCCACTTT. This encodes CASVNRTEPNSPLHF.

The chain employs TRBV15 and TRBJ2-2; possibly TRBD2 for D (5 bases). This CDR3 is built from 17 residues. V was clipped by 3 bases and J by 2 bases, with 16 bases between them. Germline-derived CDR1 and CDR2 are LNHNV and YYDKDF (reference sequence). The CDR3 reads CATSSLGVPGNTGELFF. CDR3 DNA sequence: TGTGCCACCAGCAGCCTGGGCGTGCCGGGAAACACCGGGGAGCTGTTTTTT.

CDR3 amino acids: CASSSIAGETYNEQFF. In DNA, the CDR3 is TGTGCCAGCAGCTCCATAGCGGGGGAGACCTACAATGAGCAGTTCTTC. The J gene is TRBJ2-1, the V gene TRBV11-2; 9 bases line up with TRBD2. Per the germline V gene, CDR1 is SGHAT and CDR2 is FQNNGV. Trimming cost V 4 bases and J 2 bases; bases outside gene matches: 6. The CDR3 consists of 16 residues.

This rearrangement joins TRBV6-5 to TRBJ2-1; TRBD1 matches at 9 bases. The CDR3 spans 14 residues. Per germline, CDR1 MNHEY and CDR2 SVGAGI. V lost 8 bases, J lost 6 bases, and 8 bases stayed unmatched. The CDR3 sequence: CASALDRGSNEQFF. The CDR3 nucleotides read TGTGCCAGCGCATTGGACAGGGGATCCAATGAGCAGTTCTTC.

The chain employs TRBV6-1 and TRBJ1-6, with D possibly matching TRBD1 (5 bases). The germline V gene encodes CDR1 MNHNS and CDR2 SASEGT. Between the trimmed V and J ends, which lost 2 bases and 9 bases, there was a span of 14 bases. This CDR3 region has 15 residues. The CDR3 protein is CASSEIRVLGSPLHF. The DNA of the CDR3 is TGTGCCAGCAGTGAAATCAGGGTATTAGGTTCACCCCTCCACTTT.